This TCR beta chain was retrieved from a study of T-cell reconstitution after alpha-beta-depleted transplantation in children. Concerning this clonotype itself: One end of the junction is discordant with germline, which a read error may explain.

There are 15 residues in the CDR3. CDR1 and CDR2 (germline): SGHDT, YYEEEE. Preparing the TCRbeta library involved the use of unique molecular identifiers. TCRdb re-called the PCR reads through MiXCR, storing one row per CDR3 protein. The sample holds 250,000 to 350,000 distinct CDR3 sequences, more than 8% seen once. The material was PBMCs from the stem cell graft donor, obtained from the stem cell graft. The rearrangement joins TRBV5-6 to TRBJ2-2, with 8 bases fitting TRBD2. The sequence was obtained from a human donor who donated a stem cell graft to a child with SCID. The CDR3 region is CASSPGLGLTVELFF. CDR3 bases: TGTGCCAGCAGCCCGGGACTAGGGTTGACCGTGGAGCTGTTTTTT.